The 5 T cell receptor beta chains given below trace back to one sample, sequenced in a study of beta chain features in type 1 diabetes. These TCRs are of unknown antigen specificity. Since all of the isolated RNA was reverse transcribed, expressed TCRB transcripts were what got sequenced. Sequencing used immunoSEQ multiplex PCR; TCRdb keeps in-frame clones, though not all of them. The sample has 200,000 to 250,000 clones, approximately 15% seen once. Broader study findings: TCRB CDR3s from Type 1 diabetes patients were moderately but significantly shorter in all four CD4+ subsets.

The sample was naive CD4+ T cells from blood. The receptors were sampled from a man aged 30-40 years with type 1 diabetes.

A few counts support this clone. This sequence joins TRBV11-3 and TRBJ2-5, with D tentatively TRBD2 (5 bases). From germline, CDR1 is SGHNT and CDR2 YENEEA. CDR3 length equals 11 residues. V was clipped by 11 bases and J by 2 bases, with 9 bases between them. In nucleotides, the CDR3 is TGTGCCTCGGGGAAACAAGAGACCCAGTACTTC. Amino acid sequence: CASGKQETQYF.

The rearrangement joins TRBV18 to TRBJ1-1, with TRBD1 as a possible D gene (6 bases). The CDR3 totals 15 residues. The germline V and J ends were trimmed by 0 bases and 5 bases, with 13 bases remaining between them. Germline CDR1 is KGHSH and CDR2 is LQKENI. The CDR3 is CASSPPSQGWTEAFF. DNA for the CDR3: TGTGCCAGCTCACCACCGAGTCAGGGGTGGACTGAAGCTTTCTTT.

In this sample, this clone turned up a few times. The chain has TRBV29-1 and TRBJ1-5; TRBD1 might be the D (5 bases). Trimming took off 4 bases at V and 6 bases at J, with 16 bases between the two ends. Germline CDR1 reads SQVTM; CDR2 reads ANQGSEA. The CDR3 is 14 residues long. The CDR3 spells CSVATGVGGQPQHF. DNA of the CDR3: TGCAGCGTTGCGACGGGAGTTGGGGGTCAGCCCCAGCATTTT.

This chain joins TRBV4-2 and TRBJ1-1; no firm D call. V dropped 0 bases and J dropped 1 base, with 15 bases sitting between them. This CDR3 spans 17 amino acids. In germline, CDR1 is LGHNA, CDR2 YNFKEQ. The CDR3 is CASSQDYYAEWNTEAFF. The DNA for the CDR3 is TGTGCCAGCAGCCAAGATTATTATGCGGAATGGAACACTGAAGCTTTCTTT.

This clone was counted a single time. The V call is TRBV14, the J call TRBJ2-7; weak D call: TRBD2 (5 bases). Between the trimmed V and J ends, which lost 1 base and 4 bases, there was a span of 14 bases. Germline CDR1 SGHDN, CDR2 FVKESK. The CDR3 has 15 amino acids. The CDR3 is CASSQAPGFGYEQYF. The CDR3 region has the DNA TGTGCCAGCAGCCAAGCCCCGGGATTCGGATACGAGCAGTACTTC. The whole variable domain, remainder taken from reference TRBV14 and TRBJ2-7, is EAGVTQFPSHSVIEKGQTVTLRCDPISGHDNLYWYRRVMGKEIKFLLHFVKESKQDESGMPNNRFLAERTGGTYSTLKVQPAELEDSGVYFCASSQAPGFGYEQYFGPGTRLTVT.